A single T cell receptor beta chain is shown here with its context. Its antigen is currently unknown. TCRdb's copy holds only in-frame clones and misses some; the assay was immunoSEQ multiplex PCR. The sample includes some 20,000 clones, around 83% of them seen just once. The sample belongs to a study of T cells in narcolepsy. On the study more broadly: Enrolled donors included narcolepsy type 1 or type 2 patients and healthy controls.

General study points: Blood of same and different patients, but not healthy controls, reportedly held recurring autoreactive clonotypes. No autoreactive T cell clone sequences appeared in some memory CD4+ repertoires. Comparing one patient's CSF and blood CD4+ clonotypes highlighted HCRT- and TRIB2-specific autoreactive clonotypes.

This CDR3 comprises 15 residues. Trimming pared 4 bases from V and 4 bases from J, leaving 14 bases between. In germline, CDR1 is SGHTA, CDR2 FQGNSA. The sequence was collected from a human donor in good health. Source material: memory (CD45RA-) CD4+ T cells from blood. V is TRBV7-2 and J is TRBJ1-5; perhaps TRBD1 as D (5 bases). This CDR3 is CASSSLDGGNQPQHF. Written as DNA, the CDR3 is TGTGCCAGCAGCTCACTTGACGGGGGAAATCAGCCCCAGCATTTT.